A single sample gave rise to the 18 T cell receptor beta chains below, sequenced in a study of regulatory and conventional T cells in RAG deficiency (dated by TCRdb to 2017 to 2019). Library preparation employed the immunoSEQ multiplex PCR assay. In TCRdb, the immuneACCESS table is reduced to in-frame sequences with V and J assigned. These tables do not hold every clone; where another copy was compared, an unresolved V gene accounts for under half, and the others remain unexplained. The sample profile shows 45,000 or so clones; approximately 90% of them were found once. 0.51% of the sample is taken by the ten largest. Before genomic DNA was extracted, conventional CD4+ T cells were isolated from blood as CD25-low CD127-high cells. This sample also belongs to another study, concerning regulatory T cells. The second study also describes: For the multiplex PCR, 52 forward TRBV primers and 13 reverse TRBJ primers were used, and amplification bias was corrected with both assay-based and computational methods.

Sample: CD4+ effector T cells sorted from blood. The receptors were gathered from a human donor in good health.

The rearrangement joins TRBV5-1 to TRBJ2-3; 7 bases agree with TRBD2. The germline gives CDR1 SGHRS, CDR2 YFSETQ. The ends lost 0 bases at V and 2 bases at J; junction bases unmatched: 3. CDR3 length: 15 amino acids. CDR3 coding DNA: TGCGCCAGCAGCTTGGTCGGGGGGACCACAGATACGCAGTATTTT. This codes for CASSLVGGTTDTQYF.

The chain employs TRBV15 and TRBJ1-2; D might be TRBD1 (6 bases). Trimming took off 0 bases at V and 2 bases at J, with 10 bases between the two ends. CDR1 and CDR2 from the germline V gene are LNHNV and YYDKDF (reference sequence). This CDR3 is built from 15 residues. The CDR3 protein is CATSRDRGTNYGYTF. CDR3 coding DNA: TGTGCCACCAGCAGAGACAGGGGAACCAACTATGGCTACACCTTC. Using reference TRBV15 and TRBJ1-2 for the parts outside the CDR3, the full variable domain is DAMVIQNPRYQVTQFGKPVTLSCSQTLNHNVMYWYQQKSSQAPKLLFHYYDKDFNNEADTPDNFQSRRPNTSFCFLDIRSPGLGDTAMYLCATSRDRGTNYGYTFGSGTRLTVV.

The chain links TRBV7-8 to TRBJ2-2; TRBD2 matches 8 bases. CDR3 length equals 17 residues. After removal of 5 bases from V and 4 bases from J, the junction contained 12 bases not matched to a gene. CDR1 is SGHVS and CDR2 is FQNEAQ in the germline V gene. The CDR3 is CASSPGELAGSTGELFF. The CDR3 nucleotides read TGTGCCAGCAGCCCGGGAGAGTTAGCGGGATCCACCGGGGAGCTGTTTTTT. The whole variable domain, remainder taken from reference TRBV7-8 and TRBJ2-2, is GAGVSQSPRYKVAKRGQDVALRCDPISGHVSLFWYQQALGQGPEFLTYFQNEAQLDKSGLPSDRFFAERPEGSVSTLKIQRTQQEDSAVYLCASSPGELAGSTGELFFGEGSRLTVL.

V is TRBV25-1 and J is TRBJ2-5; 7 bases line up with TRBD2. Germline V gene lookup returns CDR1 MGHDK and CDR2 SYGVNS. This CDR3 contains 14 residues. V was clipped by 0 bases and J by 3 bases; unmatched bases: 1. The CDR3 DNA follows: TGTGCCAGCAGTGAATACGGGGGGAAAGAGACCCAGTACTTC. Its translation is CASSEYGGKETQYF.

This clone was picked up one time. The junction shows a germline mismatch at one end, possibly a read error. The gene calls are TRBV5-1 and TRBJ2-5; D gene ambiguous. The CDR3 runs 13 residues. In germline, CDR1 is SGHRS, CDR2 YFSETQ. CDR3 amino acids: CASNLGSTETQYF. The CDR3 bases are TGCGCCAGCAACTTGGGGTCGACGGAGACCCAGTACTTC.

The chain links TRBV6-1 to TRBJ2-7, with D perhaps TRBD2 (6 bases). Germline CDR1 reads MNHNS; CDR2 reads SASEGT. The V end was cut by 5 bases, the J end by 7 bases, with 21 bases between. The CDR3 has 15 amino acids. This CDR3 is CASSRLASADKEQYF. CDR3 sequence (DNA): TGTGCCAGCAGTCGCCTGGCTAGCGCTGACAAGGAGCAGTACTTC.

The chain carries TRBV5-1 and TRBJ2-7; D is unresolved. Germline CDR1 is SGHRS and CDR2 is YFSETQ. Trimming removed 4 bases from V and 3 bases from J, with 17 bases in between. CDR3 length: 15 residues. This CDR3 is CASSPVVGSDYEQYF. CDR3 DNA sequence: TGCGCCAGCAGCCCCGTGGTTGGGTCGGACTACGAGCAGTACTTC. The entire variable domain, with the rest obtained from reference TRBV5-1 and TRBJ2-7, is as follows: KAGVTQTPRYLIKTRGQQVTLSCSPISGHRSVSWYQQTPGQGLQFLFEYFSETQRNKGNFPGRFSGRQFSNSRSEMNVSTLELGDSALYLCASSPVVGSDYEQYFGPGTRLTVT.

J is TRBJ1-1 and V is TRBV28; D possibly corresponds to TRBD1 (5 bases). The length of the CDR3 is 12 residues. Germline CDR1 MDHEN, CDR2 SYDVKM. V gave up 6 bases and J gave up 4 bases, with 9 bases separating them. CDR3 sequence (DNA): TGTGCCAGCAGGTCTGGGGGCACTGAAGCTTTCTTT. It codes for CASRSGGTEAFF. Together with reference TRBV28 and TRBJ1-1, the CDR3 gives the full variable domain: DVKVTQSSRYLVKRTGEKVFLECVQDMDHENMFWYRQDPGLGLRLIYFSYDVKMKEKGDIPEGYSVSREKKERFSLILESASTNQTSMYLCASRSGGTEAFFGQGTRLTVV.

The rearrangement uses TRBV7-6 and TRBJ2-2; TRBD1 or TRBD2 may be the D gene (5 bases each). The CDR3 is 16 amino acids. The V and J ends lost 4 bases and 2 bases respectively, with 14 bases between them. Germline CDR1 SGHVS, CDR2 FNYEAQ. The chain's CDR3 is CASSSLTGANTGELFF. The CDR3 nucleotides are TGTGCCAGCAGCTCCCTCACCGGGGCCAACACCGGGGAGCTGTTTTTT.

V gene TRBV28 combines with J gene TRBJ1-1, with D possibly matching TRBD1 (6 bases). The CDR3 is 14 amino acids. Germline lookup yields CDR1 MDHEN and CDR2 SYDVKM. V was shortened by 5 bases and J by 2 bases, with 12 bases between the two germline ends. The CDR3 bases are TGTGCCAGCAGTCCGGGACAACCTAACACTGAAGCTTTCTTT. Its protein is CASSPGQPNTEAFF.

This chain connects TRBV7-8 to TRBJ1-6; no clear D. The CDR3 has 14 residues. The germline V gene has CDR1 SGHVS and CDR2 FQNEAQ. V was clipped by 1 base and J by 7 bases, with 8 bases between them. In nucleotides, the CDR3 is TGTGCCAGCAGCTTAGTAGGACTAAATTCACCCCTCCACTTT. Protein: CASSLVGLNSPLHF.

The rearrangement links TRBV2 to TRBJ2-7; TRBD1 or TRBD2 may be the D gene (5 bases each). This CDR3 spans 13 amino acids. Germline CDR1 is SNHLY and CDR2 is FYNNEI. Trimming cost V 6 bases and J 4 bases, with 13 bases left between them. In DNA, the CDR3 is TGTGCCAGCAGACCGGGACCGGTATACGAGCAGTACTTC. Translated: CASRPGPVYEQYF. Full variable domain (outside the CDR3, taken from reference TRBV2 and TRBJ2-7): EPEVTQTPSHQVTQMGQEVILRCVPISNHLYFYWYRQILGQKVEFLVSFYNNEISEKSEIFDDQFSVERPDGSNFTLKIRSTKLEDSAMYFCASRPGPVYEQYFGPGTRLTVT.

This clone occurred a few times. This CDR3 is CASSVPYEQYF. CDR3 coding DNA: TGTGCCAGCAGTGTTCCCTACGAGCAGTACTTC. The chain has TRBV6-1 and TRBJ2-7; D is undetermined. Germline V CDR1 and CDR2: MNHNS, SASEGT. The CDR3 consists of 11 residues. The V gene lost 4 bases and the J gene lost 2 bases, with 3 bases spanning the gap.

The chain has TRBV6-6 and TRBJ1-2, with D hard to call. This CDR3 region has 12 residues. From germline, CDR1 is MNHNY and CDR2 SVGAGI (reference sequence). V was shortened by 6 bases and J by 6 bases, with 11 bases between the two germline ends. CDR3 loop: CASSPSRDGYTF. The CDR3 nucleotides are TGTGCCAGCAGCCCCTCGAGGGATGGCTACACCTTC.

This chain connects TRBV6-6 to TRBJ2-3; a weak D match, TRBD2 (6 bases). Germline V gene data show CDR1 as MNHNY and CDR2 as SVGAGI (reference sequence). The CDR3 is 15 amino acids. V gave up 8 bases and J gave up 0 bases, with 15 bases separating them. This chain's CDR3 is CASRSGTLSTDTQYF. The CDR3 DNA is TGTGCCAGCCGGTCGGGGACTCTTAGCACAGATACGCAGTATTTT.

The chain employs TRBV6-5 and TRBJ1-2, with D possibly TRBD1 on 5 matching bases. With 6 bases removed from V and 7 bases from J, the gap between germline ends came to 18 bases. Germline lookup yields CDR1 MNHEY and CDR2 SVGAGI. The CDR3 length is 14 residues. The CDR3 spells CASSAGRISGGYTF. The CDR3 region has the DNA TGTGCCAGCAGCGCGGGGCGGATTTCGGGTGGCTACACCTTC.

The V gene is TRBV9, the J gene TRBJ1-1, with D maybe TRBD1 (6 bases). The CDR3 sequence is 16 residues long. Trimming took 0 bases from V and 4 from J, leaving 16 bases between them. Germline-derived CDR1 and CDR2 are SGDLS and YYNGEE. In nucleotides, the CDR3 is TGTGCCAGCAGCGTAGCTTCTATGGGGGCTGGCACTGAAGCTTTCTTT. Translation: CASSVASMGAGTEAFF.

The chain joins TRBV6-1 to TRBJ1-2; 7 positions match TRBD1. Germline trimming cut 2 bases from V and 6 bases from J; bases unmatched to any gene: 3. There are 13 residues in the CDR3. Germline lookup yields CDR1 MNHNS and CDR2 SASEGT. CDR3 DNA: TGTGCCAGCAGTGAACGTGACAGGGATGGCTACACCTTC. Translating gives CASSERDRDGYTF.